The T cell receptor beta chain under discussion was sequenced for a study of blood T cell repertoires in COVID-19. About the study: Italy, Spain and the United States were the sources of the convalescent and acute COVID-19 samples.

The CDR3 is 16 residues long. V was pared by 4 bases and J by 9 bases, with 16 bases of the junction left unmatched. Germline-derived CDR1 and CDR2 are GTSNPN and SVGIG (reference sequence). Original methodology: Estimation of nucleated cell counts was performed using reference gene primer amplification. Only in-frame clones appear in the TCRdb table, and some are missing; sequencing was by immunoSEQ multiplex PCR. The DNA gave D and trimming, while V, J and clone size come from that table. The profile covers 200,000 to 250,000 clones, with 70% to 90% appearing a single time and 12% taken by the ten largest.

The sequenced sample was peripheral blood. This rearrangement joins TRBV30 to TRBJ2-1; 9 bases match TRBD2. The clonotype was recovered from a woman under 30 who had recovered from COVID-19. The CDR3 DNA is TGTGCCTGGAAAAGGTGGGCGGGAGGGAAAGGGATTGAGCAGTTCTTC. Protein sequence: CAWKRWAGGKGIEQFF.